Listed below are T cell receptor beta chains from one sample, sequenced in a study of beta chain features in type 1 diabetes. Some clones are missing from TCRdb's copy, which holds only in-frame ones; the method was immunoSEQ multiplex PCR. This table holds about 900,000 clones, 17% found once. Material: naive CD4+ T cells from blood. The receptors stem from a young woman in good health. Each CDR3 is given with its conserved first and last residue. Each record gives: CDR3 length, D gene, V gene, clone size, J gene, CDR3 DNA, CDR3 protein. The D gene is left open where the match is weak. Size tells how often a clone was seen (once, few, many) or the class of an expanded clone, and some rows leave it out.

cdr3_length: 14
d_call: TRBD1
v_call: TRBV7-2
clone_size: few
j_call: TRBJ1-2
cdr3_nt: TGTGCCAGCAGCGCAACAGGGGACAGCTATGGCTACACCTTC
cdr3_aa: CASSATGDSYGYTF

cdr3_length: 15
d_call: .
v_call: TRBV7-3
clone_size: .
j_call: TRBJ2-3
cdr3_nt: TGTGCCAGCAGTGCCGGGCGGGATTACACAGATACGCAGTATTTT
cdr3_aa: CASSAGRDYTDTQYF

cdr3_length: 14
d_call: .
v_call: TRBV28
clone_size: .
j_call: TRBJ1-1
cdr3_nt: TGTGCCAGCAGCTGGGACCTGGGGGACACTGAAGCTTTCTTT
cdr3_aa: CASSWDLGDTEAFF

cdr3_length: 14
d_call: .
v_call: TRBV18
clone_size: .
j_call: TRBJ2-7
cdr3_nt: TGTGCCAGCTCACGTCAACAGGGCTCCGACGAGCAGTACTTC
cdr3_aa: CASSRQQGSDEQYF

cdr3_length: 12
d_call: .
v_call: TRBV5-6
clone_size: .
j_call: TRBJ2-3
cdr3_nt: TGTGCCAGCAGCCAGGGGTCGGATACGCAGTATTTT
cdr3_aa: CASSQGSDTQYF

cdr3_length: 15
d_call: .
v_call: TRBV14
clone_size: .
j_call: TRBJ1-2
cdr3_nt: TGTGCCAGCAGCCTCAACCCGACAGCTAACTATGGCTACACCTTC
cdr3_aa: CASSLNPTANYGYTF

cdr3_length: 12
d_call: .
v_call: TRBV7-2
clone_size: few
j_call: TRBJ1-3
cdr3_nt: TGTGCCAGCAGCTTACCTGGAAACACCATATATTTT
cdr3_aa: CASSLPGNTIYF

cdr3_length: 16
d_call: .
v_call: TRBV29-1
clone_size: .
j_call: TRBJ2-7
cdr3_nt: TGCAGCGTTGCCCTGTTCGGGGGCTTGAGCTCCTACGAGCAGTACTTC
cdr3_aa: CSVALFGGLSSYEQYF

cdr3_length: 17
d_call: .
v_call: TRBV7-9
clone_size: few
j_call: TRBJ2-5
cdr3_nt: TGTGCCAGCAGCTTAGCGGGGCTAGCTTTTCGAAGAGAGACCCAGTACTTC
cdr3_aa: CASSLAGLAFRRETQYF

cdr3_length: 15
d_call: .
v_call: TRBV28
clone_size: few
j_call: TRBJ1-1
cdr3_nt: TGTGCCAGCAGTTCCGCGGACAGTCTGAACACTGAAGCTTTCTTT
cdr3_aa: CASSSADSLNTEAFF

cdr3_length: 15
d_call: .
v_call: TRBV7-2
clone_size: few
j_call: TRBJ2-7
cdr3_nt: TGTGCCAGCAGTGACAGGGCGGGAAGCTCCTACGAGCAGTACTTC
cdr3_aa: CASSDRAGSSYEQYF

cdr3_length: 13
d_call: .
v_call: TRBV7-2
clone_size: .
j_call: TRBJ1-1
cdr3_nt: TGTGCCAGCAGTCTTACAGGGAACACTGAAGCTTTCTTT
cdr3_aa: CASSLTGNTEAFF

cdr3_length: 14
d_call: TRBD1
v_call: TRBV28
clone_size: .
j_call: TRBJ1-5
cdr3_nt: TGTGCCAGCAGCTCCGGACAGGGGGATCAGCCCCAGCATTTT
cdr3_aa: CASSSGQGDQPQHF

cdr3_length: 13
d_call: .
v_call: TRBV7-2
clone_size: .
j_call: TRBJ2-1
cdr3_nt: TGTGCCAGCAGCTGGAAGCGGGTAAATGAGCAGTTCTTC
cdr3_aa: CASSWKRVNEQFF

cdr3_length: 13
d_call: .
v_call: TRBV18
clone_size: .
j_call: TRBJ2-5
cdr3_nt: TGTGCCAGCTCAGCAGGGACTCAAGAGACCCAGTACTTC
cdr3_aa: CASSAGTQETQYF

cdr3_length: 13
d_call: .
v_call: TRBV7-3
clone_size: .
j_call: TRBJ2-1
cdr3_nt: TGTGCCAGCAGCCTCCAAAAGCTAGGTGAGCAGTTCTTC
cdr3_aa: CASSLQKLGEQFF

cdr3_length: 15
d_call: .
v_call: TRBV11-3
clone_size: .
j_call: TRBJ2-1
cdr3_nt: TGTGCCAGCAGCCCTTCGGAGGGGGCATACAATGAGCAGTTCTTC
cdr3_aa: CASSPSEGAYNEQFF

cdr3_length: 12
d_call: .
v_call: TRBV5-1
clone_size: .
j_call: TRBJ2-3
cdr3_nt: TGCGCCAGCAGCTTAACAGGGGATACGCAGTATTTT
cdr3_aa: CASSLTGDTQYF

cdr3_length: 12
d_call: TRBD2
v_call: TRBV11-2
clone_size: .
j_call: TRBJ2-3
cdr3_nt: TGTGCCAGCAAGCGGGAGGTTAATACGCAGTATTTT
cdr3_aa: CASKREVNTQYF

cdr3_length: 17
d_call: .
v_call: TRBV27
clone_size: .
j_call: TRBJ1-3
cdr3_nt: TGTGCCAGCAGTCGCCGGGGCCCAACGGAGACTGGAAACACCATATATTTT
cdr3_aa: CASSRRGPTETGNTIYF

cdr3_length: 9
d_call: .
v_call: TRBV29-1
clone_size: .
j_call: TRBJ2-1
cdr3_nt: TGCAGCGTTTCCGAACTCCCGTTCTTC
cdr3_aa: CSVSELPFF

cdr3_length: 15
d_call: .
v_call: TRBV21-1
clone_size: few
j_call: TRBJ2-5
cdr3_nt: TGTGCCAGCAGCGCGGATAGCGTGGAGGAAGAGACCCAGTACTTC
cdr3_aa: CASSADSVEEETQYF

cdr3_length: 14
d_call: .
v_call: TRBV15
clone_size: few
j_call: TRBJ1-2
cdr3_nt: TGTGCCACCAGCAGAAAGTATTCTAACTATGGCTACACCTTC
cdr3_aa: CATSRKYSNYGYTF

cdr3_length: 14
d_call: TRBD1
v_call: TRBV18
clone_size: .
j_call: TRBJ1-5
cdr3_nt: TGTGCCAGCCAATCCGGGACAGGGGATCAGCCCCAGCATTTT
cdr3_aa: CASQSGTGDQPQHF

cdr3_length: 18
d_call: .
v_call: TRBV27
clone_size: .
j_call: TRBJ2-6
cdr3_nt: TGTGCCAGCAGTTTATTAGCGGTGGGCACCTCTGGGGCCAACGTCCTGACTTTC
cdr3_aa: CASSLLAVGTSGANVLTF

cdr3_length: 10
d_call: TRBD1
v_call: TRBV20-1
clone_size: .
j_call: TRBJ1-2
cdr3_nt: TGCAGTGGTGGACAGGGCGGCTACACCTTC
cdr3_aa: CSGGQGGYTF

cdr3_length: 11
d_call: .
v_call: TRBV20-1
clone_size: few
j_call: TRBJ2-7
cdr3_nt: TGCAGTGCCCCCAGGGGCTACGAGCAGTACTTC
cdr3_aa: CSAPRGYEQYF

cdr3_length: 14
d_call: .
v_call: TRBV6-5
clone_size: few
j_call: TRBJ2-1
cdr3_nt: TGTGCCAGCGCTAGCGTACGGCCGAATAGGGGGCAGTTCTTC
cdr3_aa: CASASVRPNRGQFF

cdr3_length: 14
d_call: .
v_call: TRBV2
clone_size: few
j_call: TRBJ2-7
cdr3_nt: TGTGCCAGCAGTGTCCTGGACCGCCGCTACGAGCAGTACTTC
cdr3_aa: CASSVLDRRYEQYF

cdr3_length: 16
d_call: .
v_call: TRBV7-8
clone_size: few
j_call: TRBJ2-2
cdr3_nt: TGTGCCAGCAGCCTAGGACAGAGACTGAACACCGGGGAGCTGTTTTTT
cdr3_aa: CASSLGQRLNTGELFF

cdr3_length: 15
d_call: TRBD2
v_call: TRBV4-3
clone_size: .
j_call: TRBJ2-3
cdr3_nt: TGCGCCAGCAGCCACGCAGCGGGAGACACAGATACGCAGTATTTT
cdr3_aa: CASSHAAGDTDTQYF

cdr3_length: 17
d_call: .
v_call: TRBV9
clone_size: .
j_call: TRBJ2-7
cdr3_nt: TGTGCCAGCAGCGTAGGACTATCGCGGGTTTCTATCTACGAGCAGTACTTC
cdr3_aa: CASSVGLSRVSIYEQYF

cdr3_length: 14
d_call: .
v_call: TRBV13
clone_size: .
j_call: TRBJ2-7
cdr3_nt: TGTGCCAGCAGCTTTGGGCGTCTCCCCGGCGAGCAGTACTTC
cdr3_aa: CASSFGRLPGEQYF

cdr3_length: 14
d_call: .
v_call: TRBV5-1
clone_size: .
j_call: TRBJ2-1
cdr3_nt: TGCGCCAGCAGCTTGACAACCGCCTACAATGAGCAGTTCTTC
cdr3_aa: CASSLTTAYNEQFF

cdr3_length: 15
d_call: TRBD2
v_call: TRBV7-8
clone_size: .
j_call: TRBJ2-7
cdr3_nt: TGTGCCAGCAGCCCGACTAGCGGGATTGTCGACGAGCAGTACTTC
cdr3_aa: CASSPTSGIVDEQYF

cdr3_length: 17
d_call: .
v_call: TRBV15
clone_size: .
j_call: TRBJ2-2
cdr3_nt: TGTGCCACCAGCAGGTCCTTCGGGACTTCGAACACCGGGGAGCTGTTTTTT
cdr3_aa: CATSRSFGTSNTGELFF

cdr3_length: 15
d_call: .
v_call: TRBV2
clone_size: .
j_call: TRBJ1-1
cdr3_nt: TGTGCCAGCAGTGAAGGGGGGACACCGGTGAATGAAGCTTTCTTT
cdr3_aa: CASSEGGTPVNEAFF

cdr3_length: 11
d_call: .
v_call: TRBV6-5
clone_size: .
j_call: TRBJ1-2
cdr3_nt: TGTGCCAGCAGGGCTAAGGGCAGCTACACCTTC
cdr3_aa: CASRAKGSYTF

cdr3_length: 16
d_call: TRBD2
v_call: TRBV6-5
clone_size: .
j_call: TRBJ2-7
cdr3_nt: TGTGCCAGCAGTTACGGTAGCGGGAGTGGCTCCTACGAGCAGTACTTC
cdr3_aa: CASSYGSGSGSYEQYF

cdr3_length: 16
d_call: TRBD2
v_call: TRBV19
clone_size: few
j_call: TRBJ2-1
cdr3_nt: TGTGCCAGTAGTACACTCGGGACTAGCGGGAGAGATGAGCAGTTCTTC
cdr3_aa: CASSTLGTSGRDEQFF

cdr3_length: 16
d_call: .
v_call: TRBV7-2
clone_size: .
j_call: TRBJ2-2
cdr3_nt: TGTGCCAGCAGCACCCCCAGATCCACTACTACCGGGGAGCTGTTTTTT
cdr3_aa: CASSTPRSTTTGELFF

cdr3_length: 14
d_call: TRBD2
v_call: TRBV28
clone_size: few
j_call: TRBJ2-6
cdr3_nt: TGTGCCAGCCGGGAGGGGTCTGGGGCCAACGTCCTGACTTTC
cdr3_aa: CASREGSGANVLTF

cdr3_length: 14
d_call: .
v_call: TRBV5-5
clone_size: .
j_call: TRBJ2-1
cdr3_nt: TGTGCCAGCAGCTCACCACAGGGGAGGAATGAGCAGTTCTTC
cdr3_aa: CASSSPQGRNEQFF

cdr3_length: 13
d_call: .
v_call: TRBV9
clone_size: .
j_call: TRBJ2-5
cdr3_nt: TGTGCCAGCAGCCCCCGGCTCGACGGTACCCAGTACTTC
cdr3_aa: CASSPRLDGTQYF

cdr3_length: 16
d_call: .
v_call: TRBV25-1
clone_size: .
j_call: TRBJ1-2
cdr3_nt: TGTGCCAGCAGTGGTGGGACCCCAGCGTTCCCCTATGGCTACACCTTC
cdr3_aa: CASSGGTPAFPYGYTF

cdr3_length: 19
d_call: TRBD2
v_call: TRBV7-2
clone_size: few
j_call: TRBJ2-1
cdr3_nt: TGTGCCAGCAGCCCCCGGACTAGCGGGACTCGTGGTACGTACAATGAGCAGTTCTTC
cdr3_aa: CASSPRTSGTRGTYNEQFF

cdr3_length: 15
d_call: TRBD1
v_call: TRBV5-1
clone_size: .
j_call: TRBJ2-5
cdr3_nt: TGCGCCAGCAGCACAAGACAGGGGATTGGGGAGACCCAGTACTTC
cdr3_aa: CASSTRQGIGETQYF

cdr3_length: 13
d_call: .
v_call: TRBV18
clone_size: few
j_call: TRBJ2-5
cdr3_nt: TGTGCCAGCTCACCATCGTTGGGGGAGACCCAGTACTTC
cdr3_aa: CASSPSLGETQYF

cdr3_length: 15
d_call: .
v_call: TRBV4-2
clone_size: .
j_call: TRBJ2-5
cdr3_nt: TGTGCCAGCAGCCCGGGACCTAGCGACCAAGAGACCCAGTACTTC
cdr3_aa: CASSPGPSDQETQYF

cdr3_length: 18
d_call: TRBD2
v_call: TRBV4-3
clone_size: .
j_call: TRBJ2-3
cdr3_nt: TGCGCCAGCAGCCAAGATCGGGTACTAGCGGGAGCGGAAGATACGCAGTATTTT
cdr3_aa: CASSQDRVLAGAEDTQYF

cdr3_length: 16
d_call: TRBD2
v_call: TRBV4-2
clone_size: once
j_call: TRBJ2-3
cdr3_nt: TGTGCCAGCAGCCAAGATTCAAGCGGGACCACAGATACGCAGTATTTT
cdr3_aa: CASSQDSSGTTDTQYF

cdr3_length: 15
d_call: TRBD1
v_call: TRBV4-2
clone_size: .
j_call: TRBJ1-5
cdr3_nt: TGTGCCAGCAGCCAAGAGACAGGGCGGGGTCAGCCCCAGCATTTT
cdr3_aa: CASSQETGRGQPQHF

cdr3_length: 13
d_call: .
v_call: TRBV15
clone_size: .
j_call: TRBJ2-7
cdr3_nt: TGTGCCACCAGCAGAGATTGGGGCTACGAGCAGTACTTC
cdr3_aa: CATSRDWGYEQYF

cdr3_length: 11
d_call: .
v_call: TRBV29-1
clone_size: few
j_call: TRBJ1-1
cdr3_nt: TGCAGCGTTTCATCCGGACAGGAAGCTTTCTTT
cdr3_aa: CSVSSGQEAFF

cdr3_length: 20
d_call: .
v_call: TRBV13
clone_size: .
j_call: TRBJ2-5
cdr3_nt: TGTGCCAGCAGCACCCCGGGTTTAGTTGTTCCGGCCAGTTTAGGGAGGACCCAGTACTTC
cdr3_aa: CASSTPGLVVPASLGRTQYF

cdr3_length: 17
d_call: .
v_call: TRBV4-1
clone_size: .
j_call: TRBJ2-1
cdr3_nt: TGCGCCAGCAGCCAAGATTTGGGGGGTTTAGCGGACAATGAGCAGTTCTTC
cdr3_aa: CASSQDLGGLADNEQFF

cdr3_length: 15
d_call: .
v_call: TRBV6-1
clone_size: few
j_call: TRBJ1-5
cdr3_nt: TGTGCCAGCAGGACAGAACGAAATAGCAATCAGCCCCAGCATTTT
cdr3_aa: CASRTERNSNQPQHF

cdr3_length: 15
d_call: TRBD1
v_call: TRBV7-9
clone_size: .
j_call: TRBJ1-4
cdr3_nt: TGTGCCAGCAGCTTACCCGGGACAGGATGGGAAAAACTGTTTTTT
cdr3_aa: CASSLPGTGWEKLFF